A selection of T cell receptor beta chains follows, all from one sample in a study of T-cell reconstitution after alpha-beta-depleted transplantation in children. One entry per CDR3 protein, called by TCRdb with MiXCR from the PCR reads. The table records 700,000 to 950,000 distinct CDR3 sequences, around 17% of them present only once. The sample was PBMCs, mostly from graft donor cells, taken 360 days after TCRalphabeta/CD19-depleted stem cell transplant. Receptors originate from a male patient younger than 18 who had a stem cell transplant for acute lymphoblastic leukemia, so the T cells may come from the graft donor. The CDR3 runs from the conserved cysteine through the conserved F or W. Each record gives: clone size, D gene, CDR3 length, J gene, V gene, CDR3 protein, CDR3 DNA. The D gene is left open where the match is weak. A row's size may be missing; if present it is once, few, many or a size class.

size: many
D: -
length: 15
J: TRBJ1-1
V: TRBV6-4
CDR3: CASSDSGRGRTEAFF
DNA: TGTGCCAGCAGTGACTCGGGCAGGGGACGAACTGAAGCTTTCTTT

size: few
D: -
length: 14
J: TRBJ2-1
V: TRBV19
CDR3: CASSDRATYNEQFF
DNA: TGTGCCAGTAGTGATCGGGCAACGTACAATGAGCAGTTCTTC

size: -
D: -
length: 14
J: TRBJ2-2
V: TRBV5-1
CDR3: CASSLVPVSGELFF
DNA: TGCGCCAGCAGCTTGGTTCCGGTTTCCGGGGAGCTGTTTTTT

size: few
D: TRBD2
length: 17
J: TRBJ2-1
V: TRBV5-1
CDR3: CASSLGLASGSTDEQFF
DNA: TGCGCCAGCAGCTTGGGTCTAGCTAGCGGGAGTACGGATGAGCAGTTCTTC

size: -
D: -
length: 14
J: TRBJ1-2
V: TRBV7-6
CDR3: CASSLAREVRGYTF
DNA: TGTGCCAGCAGCTTAGCCAGGGAAGTGCGTGGCTACACCTTC

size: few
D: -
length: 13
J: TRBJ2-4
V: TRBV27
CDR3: CASSLSRESIQYF
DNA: TGTGCCAGCAGTTTATCTCGGGAGAGCATTCAGTACTTC

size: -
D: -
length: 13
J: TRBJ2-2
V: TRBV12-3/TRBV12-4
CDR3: CASNVPNTGELFF
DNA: TGTGCCAGCAATGTCCCGAACACCGGGGAGCTGTTTTTT

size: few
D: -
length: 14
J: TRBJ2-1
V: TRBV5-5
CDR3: CASSFQRIYNEQFF
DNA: TGTGCCAGCAGCTTCCAACGAATCTACAATGAGCAGTTCTTC

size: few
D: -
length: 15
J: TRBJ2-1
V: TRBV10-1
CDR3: CASSEYQGSYNEQFF
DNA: TGCGCCAGCAGTGAGTACCAGGGCTCCTACAATGAGCAGTTCTTC

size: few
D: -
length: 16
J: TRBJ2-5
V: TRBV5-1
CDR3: CASSLTSGPPQATQYF
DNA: TGCGCCAGCAGCTTAACCTCCGGGCCCCCGCAAGCGACCCAGTACTTC

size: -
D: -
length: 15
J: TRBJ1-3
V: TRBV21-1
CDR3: CASSKGPNPGNTIYF
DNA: TGTGCCAGCAGCAAAGGCCCGAATCCTGGAAACACCATATATTTT

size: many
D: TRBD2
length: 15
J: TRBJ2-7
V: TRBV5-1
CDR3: CASSLGLAGSYEQYF
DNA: TGTGCCAGCAGCTTAGGACTAGCGGGTTCCTACGAGCAGTACTTC

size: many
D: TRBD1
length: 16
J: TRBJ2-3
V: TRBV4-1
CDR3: CASSQVGTGGTDTQYF
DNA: TGCGCCAGCAGCCAAGTCGGGACAGGGGGCACAGATACGCAGTATTTT

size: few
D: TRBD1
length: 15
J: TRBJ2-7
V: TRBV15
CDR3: CATTSNDRGALEQYF
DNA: TGTGCCACCACCTCGAACGACAGGGGAGCTCTCGAGCAGTACTTC

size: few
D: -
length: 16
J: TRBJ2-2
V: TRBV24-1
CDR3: CATSDLAPTNTGELFF
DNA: TGTGCCACCAGTGATTTGGCCCCGACGAACACCGGGGAGCTGTTTTTT

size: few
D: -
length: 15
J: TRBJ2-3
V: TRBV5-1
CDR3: CASSLQLAVGYTQYF
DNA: TGCGCCAGCAGCTTGCAACTAGCTGTTGGGTATACGCAGTATTTT

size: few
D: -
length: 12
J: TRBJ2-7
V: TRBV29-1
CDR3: CSVYKNNYEQYF
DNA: TGCAGCGTCTACAAAAATAACTACGAGCAGTACTTC

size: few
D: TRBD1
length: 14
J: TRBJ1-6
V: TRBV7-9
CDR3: CASFLVRGNSPLHF
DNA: TGTGCCAGCTTCTTAGTCAGGGGGAATTCACCCCTCCACTTT

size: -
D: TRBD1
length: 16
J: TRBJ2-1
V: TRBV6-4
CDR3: CASSETGTGHRNEQFF
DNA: TGTGCCAGCAGTGAAACCGGGACAGGGCACCGGAATGAGCAGTTCTTC

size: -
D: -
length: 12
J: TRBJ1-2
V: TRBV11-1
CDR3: CASGHLEGSYTF
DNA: TGTGCCAGCGGGCACCTGGAGGGAAGCTACACCTTC

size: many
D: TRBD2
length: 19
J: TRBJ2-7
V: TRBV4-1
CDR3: CASSQEPSGAILILYEQYF
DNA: TGCGCCAGCAGCCAAGAGCCCAGCGGGGCCATTCTTATTCTCTACGAGCAGTACTTC

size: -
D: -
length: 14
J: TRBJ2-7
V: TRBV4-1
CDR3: CASSQVFVRNEQYF
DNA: TGCGCCAGCAGCCAAGTTTTCGTGAGAAACGAGCAGTACTTC

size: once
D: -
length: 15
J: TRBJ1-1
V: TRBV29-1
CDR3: CSVRGHKGMNTEAFF
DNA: TGCAGCGTGCGGGGACACAAGGGCATGAACACTGAAGCTTTCTTT

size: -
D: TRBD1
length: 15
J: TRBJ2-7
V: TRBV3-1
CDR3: CASSQVTGGFGEQYF
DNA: TGTGCCAGCAGCCAAGTGACAGGGGGTTTTGGCGAGCAGTACTTC

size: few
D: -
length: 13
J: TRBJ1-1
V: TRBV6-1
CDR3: CASSPEGWTEAFF
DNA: TGTGCCAGCAGTCCCGAAGGGTGGACTGAAGCTTTCTTT

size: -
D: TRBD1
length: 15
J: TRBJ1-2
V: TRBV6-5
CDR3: CASTDRDRLNYGYTF
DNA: TGTGCCAGCACCGACCGGGACAGACTAAACTATGGCTACACCTTC

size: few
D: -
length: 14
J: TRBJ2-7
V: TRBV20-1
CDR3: CSAIKAGSSYEQYF
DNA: TGCAGTGCCATCAAAGCGGGTAGCTCCTACGAGCAGTACTTC

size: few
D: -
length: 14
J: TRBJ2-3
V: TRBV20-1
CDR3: CSAPNRAHTDTQYF
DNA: TGCAGTGCCCCCAACAGGGCCCACACAGATACGCAGTATTTT

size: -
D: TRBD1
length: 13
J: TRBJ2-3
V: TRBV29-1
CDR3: CSALTGGLDTQYF
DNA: TGCAGCGCTTTAACAGGGGGTTTAGATACGCAGTATTTT

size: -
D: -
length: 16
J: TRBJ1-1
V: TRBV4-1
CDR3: CASSQEGFGGATEAFF
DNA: TGCGCCAGCAGCCAAGAGGGATTTGGGGGGGCTACTGAAGCTTTCTTT

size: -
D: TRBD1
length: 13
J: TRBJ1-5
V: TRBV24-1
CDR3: CATRTGDNQPQHF
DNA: TGTGCCACCAGGACAGGGGACAATCAGCCCCAGCATTTT

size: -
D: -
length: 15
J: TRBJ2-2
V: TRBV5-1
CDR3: CASSSLPRNTGELFF
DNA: TGCGCCAGCAGCAGCTTACCGCGGAACACCGGGGAGCTGTTTTTT

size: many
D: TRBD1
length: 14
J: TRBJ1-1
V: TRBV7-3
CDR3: CASSLSQGSTEAFF
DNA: TGTGCCAGCAGCTTATCACAGGGGAGCACTGAAGCTTTCTTT

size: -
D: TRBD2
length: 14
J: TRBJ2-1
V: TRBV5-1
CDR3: CASRLASGNNEQFF
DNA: TGCGCCAGCAGGTTGGCTAGCGGAAACAATGAGCAGTTCTTC

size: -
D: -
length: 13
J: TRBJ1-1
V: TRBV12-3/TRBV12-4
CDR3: CASSFGRTTEAFF
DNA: TGTGCCAGCAGCTTCGGGAGAACCACTGAAGCTTTCTTT

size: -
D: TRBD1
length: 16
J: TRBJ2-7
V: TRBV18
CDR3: CASSRGQGSSSYEQYF
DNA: TGTGCCAGCTCACGGGGACAGGGCTCTTCCTCCTACGAGCAGTACTTC